This T cell receptor beta chain was recovered during a study of cytomegalovirus exposure and HLA in healthy donors. Findings and caveats of the study: Published work reported that the classifier diagnosed cytomegalovirus status with high specificity and sensitivity. A previous analysis found most TCR beta V segments productive roughly 87% or roughly 30% of the time.

The CDR3 is 15 amino acids. Trimming stripped 0 bases from V and 4 bases from J, with 13 bases between. In germline, CDR1 is SGHRS, CDR2 YFSETQ. Notes on this clone: The antigen remains unidentified.

PCR was performed using 60 Vbeta and 13 Jbeta primers. Per the study methods: There were about 80 million unique TCR beta chains by a later count, and about 11 million of them were shared. Sequencing used immunoSEQ multiplex PCR; TCRdb keeps in-frame clones, though not all of them. For V, J and clone size, that table is used; D and trimming come from the DNA. The data contain approximately 170,000 clones, approximately 81% of them singletons. The TCR sequence derives from a woman aged 50 to 60 in good health and CMV-seronegative. This chain uses TRBV5-1 with TRBJ1-1; D is uncertain. Sequences were obtained from PBMCs. The CDR3 loop reads CASSLAPGVGTEAFF. The DNA of the CDR3 is TGCGCCAGCAGCTTGGCCCCGGGTGTCGGCACTGAAGCTTTCTTT. The variable domain in full, completed from reference TRBV5-1 and TRBJ1-1, reads KAGVTQTPRYLIKTRGQQVTLSCSPISGHRSVSWYQQTPGQGLQFLFEYFSETQRNKGNFPGRFSGRQFSNSRSEMNVSTLELGDSALYLCASSLAPGVGTEAFFGQGTRLTVV.